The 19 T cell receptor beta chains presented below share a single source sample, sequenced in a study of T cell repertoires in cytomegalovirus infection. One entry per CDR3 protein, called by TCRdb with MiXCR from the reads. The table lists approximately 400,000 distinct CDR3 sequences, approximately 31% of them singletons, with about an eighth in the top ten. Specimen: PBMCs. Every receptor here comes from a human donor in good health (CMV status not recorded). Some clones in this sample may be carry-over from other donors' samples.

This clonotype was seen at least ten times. The CDR3 here is CATATGSEQYF. DNA for the CDR3: TGTGCCACCGCGACGGGGTCCGAGCAGTACTTC. V is TRBV10-3 and J is TRBJ2-7, with a tentative D call TRBD2 (5 bases). The germline V gene encodes CDR1 ENHRY and CDR2 SYGVKD. V was trimmed by 10 bases and J by 6 bases, leaving 13 bases between them. The CDR3 consists of 11 residues.

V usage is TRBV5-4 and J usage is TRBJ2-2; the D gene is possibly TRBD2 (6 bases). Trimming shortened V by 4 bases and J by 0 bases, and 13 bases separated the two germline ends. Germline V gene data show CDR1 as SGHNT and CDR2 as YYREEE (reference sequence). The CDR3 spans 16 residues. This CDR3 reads CASSPEGKPNTGELFF. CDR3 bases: TGTGCCAGCAGCCCGGAGGGGAAGCCGAACACCGGGGAGCTGTTTTTT.

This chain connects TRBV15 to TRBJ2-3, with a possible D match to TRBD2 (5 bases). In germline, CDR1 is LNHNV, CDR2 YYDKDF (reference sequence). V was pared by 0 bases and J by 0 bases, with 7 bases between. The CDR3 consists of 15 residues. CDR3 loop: CATSRERASTDTQYF. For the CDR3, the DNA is TGTGCCACCAGCAGAGAGAGGGCAAGCACAGATACGCAGTATTTT.

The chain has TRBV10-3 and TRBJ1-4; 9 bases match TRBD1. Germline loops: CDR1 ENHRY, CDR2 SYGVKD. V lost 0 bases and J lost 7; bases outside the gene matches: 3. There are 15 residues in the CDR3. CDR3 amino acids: CAISESIQGAEKLFF. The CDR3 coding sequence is TGTGCCATCAGTGAGTCAATACAGGGGGCTGAAAAACTGTTTTTT.

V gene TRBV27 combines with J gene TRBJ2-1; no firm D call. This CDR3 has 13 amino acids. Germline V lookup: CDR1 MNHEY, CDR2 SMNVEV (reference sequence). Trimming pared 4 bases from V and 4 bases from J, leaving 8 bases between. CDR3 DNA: TGTGCCAGCAGTTGGGGAACTTACAATGAGCAGTTCTTC. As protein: CASSWGTYNEQFF.

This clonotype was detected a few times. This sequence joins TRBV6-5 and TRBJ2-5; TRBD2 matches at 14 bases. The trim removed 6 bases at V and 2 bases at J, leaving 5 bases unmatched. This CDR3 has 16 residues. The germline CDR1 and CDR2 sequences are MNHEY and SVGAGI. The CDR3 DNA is TGTGCCAGCAGACGACTAGCGGGGGGGCCTCAAGAGACCCAGTACTTC. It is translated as CASRRLAGGPQETQYF.

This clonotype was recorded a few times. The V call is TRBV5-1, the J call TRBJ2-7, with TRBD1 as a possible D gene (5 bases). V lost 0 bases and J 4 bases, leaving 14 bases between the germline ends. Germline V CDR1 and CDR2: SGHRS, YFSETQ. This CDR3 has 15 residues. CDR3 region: CASSLAAGDRYEQYF. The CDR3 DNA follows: TGCGCCAGCAGCTTGGCTGCCGGTGACAGATACGAGCAGTACTTC. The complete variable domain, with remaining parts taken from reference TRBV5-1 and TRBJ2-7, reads KAGVTQTPRYLIKTRGQQVTLSCSPISGHRSVSWYQQTPGQGLQFLFEYFSETQRNKGNFPGRFSGRQFSNSRSEMNVSTLELGDSALYLCASSLAAGDRYEQYFGPGTRLTVT.

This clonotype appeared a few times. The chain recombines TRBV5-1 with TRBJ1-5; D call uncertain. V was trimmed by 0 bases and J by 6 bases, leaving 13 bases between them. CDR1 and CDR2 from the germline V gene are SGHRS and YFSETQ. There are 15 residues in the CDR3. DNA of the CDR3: TGCGCCAGCAGCTTGGACCCCCTACTAGGTCAGCCCCAGCATTTT. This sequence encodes CASSLDPLLGQPQHF.

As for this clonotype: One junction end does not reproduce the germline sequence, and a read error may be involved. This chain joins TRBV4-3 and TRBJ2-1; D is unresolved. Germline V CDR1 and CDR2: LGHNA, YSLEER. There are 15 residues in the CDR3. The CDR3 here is CSSSQDPKVYNEQFF. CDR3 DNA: TGCTCCAGCAGCCAAGACCCAAAAGTGTACAATGAGCAGTTCTTC.

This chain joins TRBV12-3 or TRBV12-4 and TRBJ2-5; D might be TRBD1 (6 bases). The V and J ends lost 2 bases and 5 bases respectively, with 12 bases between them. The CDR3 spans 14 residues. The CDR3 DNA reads TGTGCCAGCAGTTTATACAGGGACGGCGAGACCCAGTACTTC. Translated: CASSLYRDGETQYF.

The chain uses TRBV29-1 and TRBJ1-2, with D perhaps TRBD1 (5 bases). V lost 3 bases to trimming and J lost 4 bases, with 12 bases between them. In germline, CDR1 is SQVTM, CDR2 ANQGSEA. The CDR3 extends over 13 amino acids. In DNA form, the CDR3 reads TGCAGCGTTGATGATTCTACAGGCTATGGCTACACCTTC. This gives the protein CSVDDSTGYGYTF.

CDR3 amino acids: CSVEVGVNQPQHF. The DNA of the CDR3 is TGCAGCGTTGAAGTAGGGGTCAATCAGCCCCAGCATTTT. This chain uses TRBV29-1 with TRBJ1-5, with D possibly being TRBD1 (5 bases). V dropped 1 base and J dropped 3 bases, with 7 bases sitting between them. Germline V lookup: CDR1 SQVTM, CDR2 ANQGSEA. The CDR3 has 13 residues.

CDR3 bases: TGTGCCAGCAGGAGGCTAGCGGGGGGGCGGGGGCAAGAGACCCAGTACTTC. Protein sequence: CASRRLAGGRGQETQYF. The J gene is TRBJ2-5, the V gene TRBV27, with TRBD2 matching over 12 bases. V dropped 6 bases and J dropped 2; count of bases not matched to a gene: 10. The CDR3 sequence is 17 residues long. Germline assignment: CDR1 MNHEY and CDR2 SMNVEV (reference sequence).

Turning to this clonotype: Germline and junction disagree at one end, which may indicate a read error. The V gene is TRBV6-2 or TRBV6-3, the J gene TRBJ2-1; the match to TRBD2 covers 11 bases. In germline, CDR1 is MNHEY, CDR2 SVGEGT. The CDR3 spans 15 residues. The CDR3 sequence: CASSPRLAGNNKQFF. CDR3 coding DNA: TGTGCCAGCAGTCCGAGACTAGCGGGAAACAATAAGCAGTTCTTC.

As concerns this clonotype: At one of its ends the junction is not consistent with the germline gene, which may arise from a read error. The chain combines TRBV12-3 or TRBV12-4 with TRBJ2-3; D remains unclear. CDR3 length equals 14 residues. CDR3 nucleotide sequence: TGTGCCAGCGGTTTGACCCCCCGAGCAGATACGCAGTATTTT. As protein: CASGLTPRADTQYF.

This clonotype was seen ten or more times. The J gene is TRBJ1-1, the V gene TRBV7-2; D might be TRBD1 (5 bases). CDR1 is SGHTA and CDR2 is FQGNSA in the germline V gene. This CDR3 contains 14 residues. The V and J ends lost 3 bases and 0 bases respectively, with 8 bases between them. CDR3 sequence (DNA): TGTGCCAGCAGCTTTGACAGACTGAACACTGAAGCTTTCTTT. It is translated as CASSFDRLNTEAFF.

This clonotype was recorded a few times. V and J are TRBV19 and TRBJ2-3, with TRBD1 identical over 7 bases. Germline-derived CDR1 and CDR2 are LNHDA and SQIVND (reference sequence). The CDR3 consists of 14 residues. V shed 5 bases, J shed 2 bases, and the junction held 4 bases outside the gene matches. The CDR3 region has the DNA TGTGCCAGTAGTGACAGGGTCGCCACAGATACGCAGTATTTT. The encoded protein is CASSDRVATDTQYF.

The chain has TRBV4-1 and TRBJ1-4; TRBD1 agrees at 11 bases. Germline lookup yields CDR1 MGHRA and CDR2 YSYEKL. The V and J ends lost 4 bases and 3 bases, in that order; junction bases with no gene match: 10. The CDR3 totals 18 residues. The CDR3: CASSLDGQGANANEKLFF. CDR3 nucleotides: TGCGCCAGCAGCCTTGACGGACAGGGGGCCAACGCTAATGAAAAACTGTTTTTT.

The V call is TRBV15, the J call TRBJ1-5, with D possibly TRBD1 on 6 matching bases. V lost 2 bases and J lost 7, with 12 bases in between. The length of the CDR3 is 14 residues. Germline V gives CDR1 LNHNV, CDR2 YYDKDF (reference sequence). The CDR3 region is CATSRRGDSQPQHF. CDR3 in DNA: TGTGCCACCAGCAGAAGGGGGGATAGCCAGCCCCAGCATTTT. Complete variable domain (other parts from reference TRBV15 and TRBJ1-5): DAMVIQNPRYQVTQFGKPVTLSCSQTLNHNVMYWYQQKSSQAPKLLFHYYDKDFNNEADTPDNFQSRRPNTSFCFLDIRSPGLGDTAMYLCATSRRGDSQPQHFGDGTRLSIL.